What follows are 30 T cell receptor beta chains derived from one specimen sequenced in a study of identical twins. TCRdb re-derived calls from the 5' RACE reads in MiXCR, one entry per CDR3 protein. The sample carries about 240,000 distinct CDR3 sequences, about 10% recorded once. The sample was memory T cells sorted from blood. The receptors come from a man aged 50 to 60 in good health.

This chain uses TRBV20-1 with TRBJ2-5, with TRBD2 matching 7 bases. V was clipped by 6 bases and J by 5 bases; unmatched bases: 15. The germline V gene has CDR1 DFQATT and CDR2 SNEGSKA (reference sequence). This CDR3 has 15 residues. CDR3 loop: CSAPEAGSRGETQYF. The CDR3, as DNA: TGCAGTGCCCCTGAAGCGGGAAGCCGGGGGGAGACCCAGTACTTC.

This clonotype was seen a few times. The chain is built from TRBV12-3 or TRBV12-4 and TRBJ1-1, with D uncertain. Trimming removed 5 bases at V and 10 bases at J, with 14 bases between. The CDR3 has 12 amino acids. The CDR3 spells CASSPEGIRAFF. The CDR3 DNA sequence: TGTGCCAGCAGTCCCGAAGGGATTCGAGCTTTCTTT.

This clonotype has ten or more counts. The V call is TRBV7-8, the J call TRBJ2-5; 8 nucleotides match TRBD1. The CDR3 covers 15 residues. Germline CDR1 is SGHVS and CDR2 is FQNEAQ. V lost 4 bases and J lost 7; bases outside the gene matches: 11. The CDR3, as DNA: TGTGCCAGCAGCTCTATACTACAGGGGGGTGCGACCCAGTACTTC. Residues: CASSSILQGGATQYF.

Many counts were recorded for this clonotype. The V call is TRBV20-1, the J call TRBJ2-3; 8 nucleotides match TRBD2. V lost 6 bases to trimming and J lost 4 bases; unmatched junction nucleotides: 15. The CDR3 spans 16 residues. Germline CDR1 and CDR2: DFQATT and SNEGSKA (reference sequence). The CDR3 DNA follows: TGCAGTGCCGCGCCAGGAGGGCGGGGGGATGCAGATACGCAGTATTTT. Encoded protein: CSAAPGGRGDADTQYF.

The rearrangement joins TRBV28 to TRBJ1-1; no clear D. Deletions cut 3 bases from V and 7 bases from J, with 9 bases between. CDR3 length: 12 residues. Germline V gene data show CDR1 as MDHEN and CDR2 as SYDVKM. CDR3 DNA sequence: TGTGCCAGCAGTTTGTTAGGAGGTGAAGCTTTCTTT. It yields the protein CASSLLGGEAFF. Drawing the rest from reference TRBV28 and TRBJ1-1, the complete variable domain is DVKVTQSSRYLVKRTGEKVFLECVQDMDHENMFWYRQDPGLGLRLIYFSYDVKMKEKGDIPEGYSVSREKKERFSLILESASTNQTSMYLCASSLLGGEAFFGQGTRLTVV.

This clonotype has at least ten counts. The chain links TRBV9 to TRBJ2-1, with unresolved D. The CDR3 totals 17 residues. The germline V gene encodes CDR1 SGDLS and CDR2 YYNGEE. The ends were cut back, 4 bases at V and 0 bases at J, with 17 bases in the middle. The CDR3 region has the DNA TGTGCCAGCAGCTCCACGACTGGAATGAGCTCCTACAATGAGCAGTTCTTC. Its protein is CASSSTTGMSSYNEQFF.

In its sample, this clonotype was seen many times. The chain couples TRBV4-1 to TRBJ1-5; TRBD1 is a possible D gene (5 bases). V was cut by 3 bases and J by 3 bases, with 12 bases left in between. Germline V gene data show CDR1 as MGHRA and CDR2 as YSYEKL. This CDR3 region has 15 residues. This CDR3 reads CASSHPGPTNQPQHF. CDR3 DNA sequence: TGCGCCAGCAGCCACCCGGGACCGACCAATCAGCCCCAGCATTTT.

V gene TRBV30 combines with J gene TRBJ2-7; D is unclear. This CDR3 spans 12 amino acids. The V gene's germline CDR1 is GTSNPN and CDR2 SVGIG (reference sequence). V lost 2 bases and J lost 7, with 12 bases in between. DNA for the CDR3: TGTGCCTGGAGTTTGGCGACGAGGGAGCAGTACTTC. Its protein is CAWSLATREQYF.

V and J are TRBV20-1 and TRBJ2-6; D is unclear. Trimming removed 4 bases at V and 0 bases at J, with 7 bases between. CDR3 length: 14 amino acids. Germline lookup yields CDR1 DFQATT and CDR2 SNEGSKA (reference sequence). CDR3 sequence (DNA): TGCAGTGCTATTCCTATCTCTGGGGCCAACGTCCTGACTTTC. Residues: CSAIPISGANVLTF.

In its sample, this clonotype was seen many times. V usage is TRBV29-1 and J usage is TRBJ2-7; D gene unclear. Trimming removed 7 bases from V and 3 bases from J, with 19 bases in between. CDR1 and CDR2 (germline): SQVTM, ANQGSEA. The CDR3 is made up of 14 amino acids. The CDR3 spells CSAKIGNRIYEQYF. Here the CDR3 DNA reads TGCAGCGCCAAAATAGGGAACAGAATCTACGAGCAGTACTTC.

The V and J genes are TRBV29-1 and TRBJ2-3; 7 nucleotides line up with TRBD1. V dropped 2 bases and J dropped 5; count of bases not matched to a gene: 7. Germline V gene lookup returns CDR1 SQVTM and CDR2 ANQGSEA. The CDR3 has 14 residues. For the CDR3, the DNA is TGCAGCGTTGAAATGGGAACAGGGGTAGATACGCAGTATTTT. Amino acids: CSVEMGTGVDTQYF.

This clonotype was detected a few times. The rearrangement joins TRBV5-6 to TRBJ1-1; 9 nucleotides match TRBD1. The V segment lost 0 bases and the J segment 1 base; nucleotides outside the gene matches: 1. Germline V gene lookup returns CDR1 SGHDT and CDR2 YYEEEE. This CDR3 is built from 15 residues. The chain's CDR3 is CASSLDRGQNTEAFF. For the CDR3, the DNA is TGTGCCAGCAGCTTGGACAGGGGGCAGAACACTGAAGCTTTCTTT.

This clonotype was seen more than once but under ten times. This chain links TRBV3-1 with TRBJ2-7; D is unresolved. The CDR3 has 14 amino acids. Germline CDR1 reads LGHDT; CDR2 reads YNNKEL (reference sequence). Trimming stripped 4 bases from V and 3 bases from J, with 13 bases between. The CDR3 region is CASSPTRRGYEQYF. The CDR3 DNA reads as TGTGCCAGCAGCCCGACGCGGCGTGGCTACGAGCAGTACTTC.

This clonotype was counted between two and nine times. This sequence joins TRBV15 and TRBJ2-1; 12 positions agree with TRBD2. Germline-derived CDR1 and CDR2 are LNHNV and YYDKDF (reference sequence). The J segment lost 6 bases and the V segment lost 2 bases, leaving 2 bases of the junction unmatched. The CDR3 has 15 amino acids. The DNA of the CDR3 is TGTGCCACCAGCAGACCGGGACTAGCGGGCAATGAGCAGTTCTTC. Translated: CATSRPGLAGNEQFF.

This clonotype was counted ten times or more. CDR3 in amino acids: CAGSKDRVSTDTQYF. CDR3 nucleotides: TGCGCCGGATCCAAGGACAGGGTTTCCACAGATACGCAGTATTTT. This chain connects TRBV10-2 to TRBJ2-3; 8 nucleotides align to TRBD1. The CDR3 totals 15 residues. V lost 11 bases, J lost 2 bases, and 12 bases stayed unmatched. Looked up from germline, CDR1 is WSHSY and CDR2 is SAAADI.

This clonotype was found many times. The CDR3: CASSTGPYYEQYF. Written as DNA, the CDR3 is TGTGCCAGCAGCACGGGACCATACTACGAGCAGTACTTC. This chain links TRBV7-9 with TRBJ2-7; either TRBD1 or TRBD2 may fit D (5 bases each). V lost 5 bases and J 3 bases, leaving 11 bases between the germline ends. This CDR3 has 13 amino acids. CDR1 is SEHNR and CDR2 is FQNEAQ in the germline V gene (reference sequence).

This sequence joins TRBV12-3 or TRBV12-4 and TRBJ2-1; 7 bases are a match to TRBD2. The V segment lost 4 bases and the J segment 4 bases; nucleotides outside the gene matches: 7. The CDR3 is 15 residues long. CDR3 residues: CASSSQAGSYNEQFF. CDR3 coding DNA: TGTGCCAGCAGTTCCCAAGCGGGATCTTACAATGAGCAGTTCTTC.

V usage is TRBV27 and J usage is TRBJ2-5, with D tentatively TRBD1 (6 bases). The CDR3 loop spans 13 amino acids. V lost 6 bases to trimming and J lost 5 bases, with 13 bases between them. CDR1 MNHEY and CDR2 SMNVEV come from the germline V gene (reference sequence). CDR3 loop: CASSRTGMETQYF. Here the CDR3 DNA reads TGTGCCAGCAGCCGTACAGGGATGGAGACCCAGTACTTC.

This clonotype was observed many times. The chain employs TRBV7-8 and TRBJ1-1; no firm D call. CDR1 is SGHVS, CDR2 FQNEAQ, per germline. V was cut by 5 bases and J by 0 bases, with 16 bases left in between. The CDR3 loop spans 16 amino acids. CDR3 residues: CASSPFTGKMNTEAFF. The DNA of the CDR3 is TGTGCCAGCAGCCCGTTCACTGGTAAGATGAACACTGAAGCTTTCTTT.

This clonotype was counted many times. This rearrangement joins TRBV12-3 or TRBV12-4 to TRBJ1-4; D is unresolved. Trimming removed 5 bases at V and 12 bases at J, with 10 bases between. This CDR3 region has 11 residues. CDR3 nucleotide sequence: TGTGCCAGCAGTCAGAAGGTAGAACTGTTTTTT. It codes for CASSQKVELFF.

The rearrangement joins TRBV6-2 or TRBV6-3 to TRBJ2-7, with TRBD2 matching over 12 bases. From germline, CDR1 is MNHEY and CDR2 SVGEGT. The CDR3 totals 15 residues. J was trimmed by 5 bases and V by 6 bases; bases with no gene match: 8. The CDR3 DNA follows: TGTGCCAGCAGAGGACTAGCGGGAAATGAAAACGAGCAGTACTTC. Translated: CASRGLAGNENEQYF.

This clonotype was detected only a few times. The chain is built from TRBV10-2 and TRBJ2-7; TRBD2 agrees at 10 bases. The CDR3 runs 13 residues. The V gene end was trimmed by 1 base and the J gene end by 6 bases; junction bases not matched to a gene: 0. Germline V gene lookup returns CDR1 WSHSY and CDR2 SAAADI. The CDR3 DNA reads as TGCGCCAGCAGTGAGTGGACTAGCGGCGAGCAGTACTTC. This gives the protein CASSEWTSGEQYF.

In this sample, this clonotype turned up many times. The chain recombines TRBV7-2 with TRBJ1-6; D remains ambiguous. This CDR3 comprises 16 residues. The V gene lost 0 bases and the J gene lost 7 bases, with 13 bases spanning the gap. Germline lookup yields CDR1 SGHTA and CDR2 FQGNSA. DNA of the CDR3: TGTGCCAGCAGCTTAGCTTCAGGCGGACTAAATTCACCCCTCCACTTT. It specifies CASSLASGGLNSPLHF.

This chain joins TRBV12-3 or TRBV12-4 and TRBJ2-5; 8 nucleotides align to TRBD2. The CDR3 runs to 15 residues. With 5 bases clipped from V and 5 bases from J, the junction kept 10 bases outside the gene matches. The chain's CDR3 is CASSPRLALSETQYF. CDR3 DNA: TGTGCCAGCAGTCCAAGACTAGCGCTTAGTGAGACCCAGTACTTC.

This clonotype was found many times. V usage is TRBV6-2 or TRBV6-3 and J usage is TRBJ1-5; 9 positions match TRBD1. The V gene end was trimmed by 5 bases and the J gene end by 5 bases; junction bases not matched to a gene: 4. Germline assignment: CDR1 MNHEY and CDR2 SVGEGT. The length of the CDR3 is 14 residues. In DNA, the CDR3 is TGTGCCAGCAGTATAGGACAGGGGCATCAGCCCCAGCATTTT. Translated, it gives CASSIGQGHQPQHF.

Ten or more counts support this clonotype. The V and J genes are TRBV29-1 and TRBJ2-1, with 7 bases fitting TRBD1. The V gene end was trimmed by 7 bases and the J gene end by 0 bases; junction bases not matched to a gene: 6. From germline, CDR1 is SQVTM and CDR2 ANQGSEA. The CDR3 covers 14 residues. The CDR3 reads CSAPGQNSYNEQFF. The CDR3 coding sequence is TGCAGCGCCCCGGGACAGAACTCCTACAATGAGCAGTTCTTC.

This clonotype has just a few counts. J is TRBJ1-4 and V is TRBV25-1; TRBD1 agrees at 8 bases. This CDR3 has 15 amino acids. Unmatched junction bases numbered 8, after V lost 4 bases and J lost 7 bases. Germline values: CDR1 MGHDK, CDR2 SYGVNS. For the CDR3, the DNA is TGTGCCAGCAGTGGGGAGACAGGGGCGATTGAAAAACTGTTTTTT. Translating gives CASSGETGAIEKLFF.

This clonotype was picked up many times. CDR3 amino acids: CASQLSRQYF. CDR3 DNA: TGTGCCAGCCAGTTAAGTAGGCAGTATTTT. The chain has TRBV2 and TRBJ2-3; no definite D call. This CDR3 region has 10 residues. From germline, CDR1 is SNHLY and CDR2 FYNNEI. Trimming removed 8 bases at V and 11 bases at J, with 11 bases between.

The V and J genes are TRBV2 and TRBJ1-2; weak D call: TRBD1 (5 bases). CDR3 length: 15 residues. V lost 5 bases and J 0 bases, leaving 13 bases between the germline ends. Germline CDR1 reads SNHLY; CDR2 reads FYNNEI. The CDR3 protein is CASSIGGLANYGYTF. CDR3 sequence (DNA): TGTGCCAGCAGTATCGGGGGTTTAGCTAACTATGGCTACACCTTC.

This clonotype turned up a few times. V is TRBV20-1 and J is TRBJ1-4, with no clear D. V lost 0 bases, J lost 8 bases, and 16 bases lay in between. The germline V gene has CDR1 DFQATT and CDR2 SNEGSKA (reference sequence). CDR3 length: 15 amino acids. The CDR3 here is CSARDRKGPGEKLFF. The CDR3 region has the DNA TGCAGTGCTAGAGATAGAAAGGGCCCGGGGGAAAAACTGTTTTTT.